These 4 T cell receptor beta chains came from one sample sequenced in a study of T-cell memory formation after mild COVID-19. Each CDR3 protein gets one entry after TCRdb re-called the 5' RACE reads with MiXCR. Among 200,000 to 300,000 distinct CDR3 sequences listed, around 17% were seen once. Sequencing input: PBMCs or a T cell subset sorted from them (not recorded which). The origin of the receptors is a man aged 18-30 years who had mild COVID-19 (a few samples of this study predate the infection). Cell type and time point are not known.

This clonotype came up a few times. The chain's CDR3 is CASSQVELNEQFF. In DNA, the CDR3 is TGTGCCAGCAGCCAAGTCGAACTAAATGAGCAGTTCTTC. The chain combines TRBV3-1 with TRBJ2-1, with no clear D. From germline, CDR1 is LGHDT and CDR2 YNNKEL (reference sequence). V lost 1 base to trimming and J lost 7 bases, with 8 bases between them. The CDR3 is 13 residues long.

This clonotype has a count of ten or more. The chain combines TRBV4-3 with TRBJ2-3; D is possibly TRBD2 (5 bases). The V and J ends lost 0 bases and 7 bases respectively, with 11 bases between them. This CDR3 region has 14 residues. CDR1 and CDR2 (germline): LGHNA, YSLEER. The CDR3 DNA sequence: TGCGCCAGCAGCCAAGATCGGGCGGGTTATACGCAGTATTTT. It translates to CASSQDRAGYTQYF.

The chain employs TRBV12-3 or TRBV12-4 and TRBJ2-1; 9 bases match TRBD1. CDR3 length: 16 residues. The V gene end was trimmed by 4 bases and the J gene end by 4 bases; junction bases not matched to a gene: 8. CDR3 nucleotide sequence: TGTGCCAGCAGTTCATTCCGGGACAGGGTTTACAATGAGCAGTTCTTC. Translation: CASSSFRDRVYNEQFF.

This clonotype has more than one count but fewer than ten. The chain is built from TRBV7-2 and TRBJ2-3, with a possible D match to TRBD2 (5 bases). The CDR3 consists of 12 residues. With 5 bases removed from V and 7 bases from J, the gap between germline ends came to 10 bases. Germline V gene lookup returns CDR1 SGHTA and CDR2 FQGNSA. CDR3 loop: CASSPVGNTQYF. The CDR3 nucleotides read TGTGCCAGCAGCCCGGTCGGGAATACGCAGTATTTT.